Each of the 26 T cell receptor beta chains below was sequenced from the same sample in a study of blood T cell repertoires in COVID-19. Repertoires were generated with immunoSEQ multiplex PCR, while TCRdb's copy carries only in-frame clones and drops some. This table holds under 250,000 clones, around 80% found once. Sequenced input: peripheral blood. These receptors all come from a human donor in a cohort sampled during active COVID-19.

The CDR3 nucleotides read TGTGCCAGCAAAAGCGGGAGATTTGACATTCAGTACTTC. This codes for CASKSGRFDIQYF. The chain combines TRBV6-5 with TRBJ2-4; 8 nucleotides line up with TRBD2. The germline CDR1 and CDR2 sequences are MNHEY and SVGAGI. V shed 7 bases, J shed 8 bases, and the junction held 7 bases outside the gene matches. This CDR3 spans 13 amino acids.

The gene calls are TRBV5-1 and TRBJ2-5; 7 nucleotides agree with TRBD2. Germline loops: CDR1 SGHRS, CDR2 YFSETQ. This CDR3 region has 15 residues. The V segment lost 2 bases and the J segment 2 bases; nucleotides outside the gene matches: 6. Written as DNA, the CDR3 is TGCGCCAGCAGCTTAGGGGACTATTATCAAGAGACCCAGTACTTC. It yields the protein CASSLGDYYQETQYF.

The chain has TRBV28 and TRBJ1-2; the D gene is possibly TRBD1 (5 bases). Germline CDR1 reads MDHEN; CDR2 reads SYDVKM. V was cut by 2 bases and J by 6 bases, with 22 bases left in between. This CDR3 contains 17 residues. This CDR3 is CASSLRFGGQGANGYTF. CDR3 sequence (DNA): TGTGCCAGCAGTTTAAGGTTCGGGGGTCAAGGAGCTAATGGCTACACCTTC.

The V call is TRBV11-2, the J call TRBJ1-1; TRBD1 is a possible D gene (6 bases). The CDR3 is made up of 15 amino acids. Per the germline V gene, CDR1 is SGHAT and CDR2 is FQNNGV. V dropped 3 bases and J dropped 1 base, with 12 bases sitting between them. The CDR3 reads CASSFDRSGNTEAFF. The CDR3 coding sequence is TGTGCCAGCAGCTTCGACAGGTCGGGGAACACTGAAGCTTTCTTT.

The rearrangement uses TRBV5-5 and TRBJ2-5; 8 bases map to TRBD1. Germline CDR1 SGHKS, CDR2 YYEKEE (reference sequence). CDR3 length equals 13 residues. The V gene end was trimmed by 4 bases and the J gene end by 4 bases; junction bases not matched to a gene: 3. Here the CDR3 reads CASSPTGVETQYF. CDR3 DNA sequence: TGTGCCAGCAGCCCGACAGGGGTAGAGACCCAGTACTTC. Full variable domain (remainder filled in from reference TRBV5-5 and TRBJ2-5): DAGVTQSPTHLIKTRGQQVTLRCSPISGHKSVSWYQQVLGQGPQFIFQYYEKEERGRGNFPDRFSARQFPNYSSELNVNALLLGDSALYLCASSPTGVETQYFGPGTRLLVL.

J is TRBJ1-1 and V is TRBV7-8, with D unresolved. Germline values: CDR1 SGHVS, CDR2 FQNEAQ. The V end lost 9 bases, the J end lost 4 bases, and 12 bases lay between the germline ends. The CDR3 spans 12 residues. The CDR3 region has the DNA TGTGCCAGTTTACGTTCAGGCACTGAAGCTTTCTTT. Its translation is CASLRSGTEAFF.

The chain is built from TRBV28 and TRBJ2-3; unclear D gene. The V gene's germline CDR1 is MDHEN and CDR2 SYDVKM. Trimming took 6 bases from V and 2 from J, leaving 9 bases between them. This CDR3 region has 13 residues. CDR3 protein: CASSSDFTDTQYF. The CDR3 nucleotides read TGTGCCAGCAGCTCCGACTTCACAGATACGCAGTATTTT.

On this clone: Other DNA variants within this sample encode the same CDR3. The J gene is TRBJ1-2, the V gene TRBV18; TRBD1 agrees at 9 bases. J was trimmed by 4 bases and V by 2 bases; bases with no gene match: 5. The length of the CDR3 is 15 residues. From germline, CDR1 is KGHSH and CDR2 LQKENI. The CDR3 loop is CASSPSQGASYGYTF. CDR3 DNA sequence: TGTGCCAGCTCACCATCACAGGGGGCGAGCTATGGCTACACCTTC.

The V call is TRBV2, the J call TRBJ2-1; D gene ambiguous. Germline CDR1 SNHLY, CDR2 FYNNEI. V dropped 6 bases and J dropped 8 bases, with 20 bases sitting between them. The CDR3 length is 15 residues. The CDR3 is CASRSFLSEADEQFF. CDR3 nucleotide sequence: TGTGCCAGCAGATCCTTCCTTTCCGAGGCGGATGAGCAGTTCTTC.

The genes are TRBV19 and TRBJ2-1; the match to TRBD2 covers 7 bases. J was trimmed by 1 base and V by 1 base; bases with no gene match: 4. There are 16 residues in the CDR3. Germline loops: CDR1 LNHDA, CDR2 SQIVND (reference sequence). DNA for the CDR3: TGTGCCAGTAGTATAGGGCGGGAGAGGTCCTACAATGAGCAGTTCTTC. Its translation: CASSIGRERSYNEQFF.

The chain carries TRBV11-2 and TRBJ2-7; TRBD2 agrees at 9 bases. Trimming took 4 bases from V and 6 from J; bases not matched to a gene: 13. The CDR3 is 16 residues long. Germline-derived CDR1 and CDR2 are SGHAT and FQNNGV. The CDR3 loop is CASSSLQGLAGAEQYF. The CDR3 DNA sequence: TGTGCCAGCAGCTCCCTACAGGGGTTAGCGGGAGCCGAGCAGTACTTC. Together with reference TRBV11-2 and TRBJ2-7, the CDR3 gives the full variable domain: EAGVAQSPRYKIIEKRQSVAFWCNPISGHATLYWYQQILGQGPKLLIQFQNNGVVDDSQLPKDRFSAERLKGVDSTLKIQPAKLEDSAVYLCASSSLQGLAGAEQYFGPGTRLTVT.

A few counts support this clone. CDR3 sequence: CASSIGDRKNTEAFF. CDR3 sequence (DNA): TGCGCCAGCAGCATAGGGGACAGGAAGAACACTGAAGCTTTCTTT. The rearrangement uses TRBV5-1 and TRBJ1-1, with TRBD1 identical over 8 bases. CDR3 length equals 15 residues. V trimming: 4 bases; J trimming: 1 base; junction bases outside the gene matches: 6. Germline CDR1 SGHRS, CDR2 YFSETQ.

The chain has TRBV10-2 and TRBJ2-2; 13 nucleotides agree with TRBD2. Trimming took 5 bases from V and 7 from J; bases not matched to a gene: 7. Germline CDR1 is WSHSY and CDR2 is SAAADI. CDR3 length: 16 amino acids. The CDR3 loop is CASSSGTSGKYGELFF. The CDR3, as DNA: TGCGCCAGCAGTTCGGGGACTAGCGGGAAATACGGGGAGCTGTTTTTT.

This chain links TRBV28 with TRBJ1-2; D is uncertain. This CDR3 region has 13 residues. Germline CDR1 is MDHEN and CDR2 is SYDVKM. The V gene lost 6 bases and the J gene lost 2 bases, with 10 bases spanning the gap. CDR3 loop: CASSLALNYGYTF. The CDR3, as DNA: TGTGCCAGCAGCTTAGCCCTAAACTATGGCTACACCTTC.

The sample holds one count of this clone. This chain joins TRBV29-1 and TRBJ2-3; the D gene is possibly TRBD1 (5 bases). The CDR3 is made up of 13 amino acids. Germline values: CDR1 SQVTM, CDR2 ANQGSEA. Trimming stripped 0 bases from V and 5 bases from J, with 9 bases between. CDR3 region: CSVEEGPKDTQYF. Written as DNA, the CDR3 is TGCAGCGTTGAAGAGGGGCCCAAAGATACGCAGTATTTT.

The CDR3 sequence is CASSPLPGLEETQYF. As DNA, the CDR3 is TGTGCCAGCAGCCCCTTGCCCGGGTTGGAAGAGACCCAGTACTTC. This sequence joins TRBV7-9 and TRBJ2-5, with D uncertain. The length of the CDR3 is 15 residues. The germline V and J ends were trimmed by 5 bases and 3 bases, with 16 bases remaining between them. CDR1 SEHNR and CDR2 FQNEAQ come from the germline V gene (reference sequence).

V is TRBV6-5 and J is TRBJ2-1; TRBD1 might be the D (6 bases). Germline V lookup: CDR1 MNHEY, CDR2 SVGAGI. Trimming stripped 6 bases from V and 0 bases from J, with 6 bases between. The CDR3 covers 13 residues. The chain's CDR3 is CASRDSSYNEQFF. The CDR3 nucleotides read TGTGCCAGCAGGGACAGCTCCTACAATGAGCAGTTCTTC.

As DNA, the CDR3 is TGTGCCAGTAGTATAGGGTACGGGTGGCAGCCCCAGCATTTT. Translation gives CASSIGYGWQPQHF. The chain is built from TRBV19 and TRBJ1-5; unclear D gene. CDR1 and CDR2 (germline): LNHDA, SQIVND (reference sequence). The CDR3 consists of 14 residues. The V gene lost 1 base and the J gene lost 7 bases, with 11 bases spanning the gap.

The V call is TRBV27, the J call TRBJ2-3; D is possibly TRBD1 (6 bases). Germline V gene lookup returns CDR1 MNHEY and CDR2 SMNVEV (reference sequence). The CDR3 length is 13 residues. V lost 1 base and J 9 bases, leaving 11 bases between the germline ends. CDR3 protein: CASSLFKGVTQYF. For the CDR3, the DNA is TGTGCCAGCAGTTTATTCAAGGGGGTAACGCAGTATTTT.

The chain links TRBV3-1 (or the pseudogene TRBV3-2) to TRBJ1-2; the match to TRBD1 covers 7 bases. V was pared by 2 bases and J by 7 bases, with 13 bases of the junction left unmatched. In germline, CDR1 is LGHDT, CDR2 YNNKEL (reference sequence). The CDR3 length is 16 residues. CDR3 bases: TGTGCCAGCAGCCAAACATGGGGGGACAGTACGGGTGGCTACACCTTC. It yields the protein CASSQTWGDSTGGYTF.

This chain joins TRBV19 and TRBJ1-2; D may be TRBD1 (6 bases). V was pared by 7 bases and J by 5 bases, with 17 bases between. Germline CDR1 is LNHDA and CDR2 is SQIVND (reference sequence). The CDR3 covers 14 residues. The CDR3 DNA reads TGTGCCAGTACATTAGGACAGACCGCTTATGGCTACACCTTC. It encodes CASTLGQTAYGYTF. The complete variable domain, with remaining parts taken from reference TRBV19 and TRBJ1-2, reads DGGITQSPKYLFRKEGQNVTLSCEQNLNHDAMYWYRQDPGQGLRLIYYSQIVNDFQKGDIAEGYSVSREKKESFPLTVTSAQKNPTAFYLCASTLGQTAYGYTFGSGTRLTVV.

The chain uses TRBV6-2 or TRBV6-3 and TRBJ2-5, with 12 bases matching TRBD1. CDR1 is MNHEY and CDR2 is SVGEGT in the germline V gene. Losses at the gene ends were 5 bases for V and 5 bases for J; bases not matched to a gene: 15. The CDR3 spans 18 residues. The CDR3 bases are TGTGCCAGCAGTCCGGGCATCACGGGACAGGGGGCGCGTGAGACCCAGTACTTC. It encodes CASSPGITGQGARETQYF.

In DNA, the CDR3 is TGCGCCAGCAGCTTGTCAGGGTCTTACAATGAGCAGTTCTTC. This encodes CASSLSGSYNEQFF. The chain couples TRBV5-1 to TRBJ2-1; D may be TRBD1 (5 bases). Germline-derived CDR1 and CDR2 are SGHRS and YFSETQ. V lost 1 base and J lost 4, with 9 bases in between. CDR3 length: 14 amino acids.

The V and J genes are TRBV5-8 and TRBJ2-5; 7 bases map to TRBD1. Looked up from germline, CDR1 is SGHTS and CDR2 is YDEGEE. This CDR3 region has 15 residues. V was pared by 5 bases and J by 1 base, with 8 bases of the junction left unmatched. CDR3 nucleotide sequence: TGTGCCAGCAGTTCCCCGGGACAGACCCAAGAGACCCAGTACTTC. Translated, it gives CASSSPGQTQETQYF.

The V and J genes are TRBV27 and TRBJ2-7, with 8 bases matching TRBD1. The CDR3 covers 13 residues. Trimming removed 5 bases from V and 7 bases from J; junction bases left unmatched: 7. Germline values: CDR1 MNHEY, CDR2 SMNVEV (reference sequence). The DNA of the CDR3 is TGTGCCAGCAGTGTCTACAGGGGGAGTGAGCAGTACTTC. Amino acid sequence: CASSVYRGSEQYF.

J is TRBJ2-4 and V is TRBV7-2, with a weak D call TRBD2 (5 bases). V lost 1 base and J lost 8, with 12 bases in between. Per germline, CDR1 SGHTA and CDR2 FQGNSA. The CDR3 extends over 14 amino acids. The CDR3 loop reads CASSLVPGGDIQYF. The DNA of the CDR3 is TGTGCCAGCAGCTTAGTTCCAGGAGGAGACATTCAGTACTTC.